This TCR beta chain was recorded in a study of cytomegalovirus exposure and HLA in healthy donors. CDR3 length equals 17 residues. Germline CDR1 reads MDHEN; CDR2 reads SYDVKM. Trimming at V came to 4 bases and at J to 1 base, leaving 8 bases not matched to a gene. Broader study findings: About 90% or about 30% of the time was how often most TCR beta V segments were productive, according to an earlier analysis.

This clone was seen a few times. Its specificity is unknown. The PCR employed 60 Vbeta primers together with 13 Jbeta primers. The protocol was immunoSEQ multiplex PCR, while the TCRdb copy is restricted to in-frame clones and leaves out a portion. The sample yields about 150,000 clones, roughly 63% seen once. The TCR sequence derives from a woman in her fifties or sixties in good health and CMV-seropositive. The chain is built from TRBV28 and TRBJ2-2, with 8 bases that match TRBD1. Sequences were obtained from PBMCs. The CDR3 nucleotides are TGTGCCAGCAGTTCCGCTAGGACAGGGCGGAACACCGGGGAGCTGTTTTTT. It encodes CASSSARTGRNTGELFF.